Presented here are 11 T cell receptor beta chains from one specimen sequenced in a study of Tregs in tolerant kidney transplant recipients. Mixed chimerism was transient after nonmyeloablative marrow transplants from related graft donors. Sequencing was performed with immunoSEQ multiplex PCR; in TCRdb, only in-frame clones are kept and a portion is missing. The sample records tens of thousands of clones, roughly nine tenths being singletons. This specimen was CD4+ T cells from blood (PBMCs), taken 24 months after the transplant. The source is a human patient who received a combined kidney and bone marrow transplant. The graft donor may account for some of the T cells.

This chain joins TRBV28 and TRBJ1-2, with D possibly TRBD1 on 6 matching bases. Germline V lookup: CDR1 MDHEN, CDR2 SYDVKM. This CDR3 has 13 residues. Trimming left V 9 bases short and J 2 bases short, with 13 bases between. CDR3 in amino acids: CASRTDSNYGYTF. CDR3 bases: TGTGCCAGTAGGACAGACTCAAACTATGGCTACACCTTC.

This clone was detected once. This sequence joins TRBV18 and TRBJ2-2; 8 nucleotides align to TRBD2. CDR1 KGHSH and CDR2 LQKENI come from the germline V gene. CDR3 length: 17 residues. V trimming: 2 bases; J trimming: 0 bases; junction bases outside the gene matches: 5. The CDR3 nucleotides are TGTGCCAGCTCACCAAGCCTAGCGGGCTCGAACACCGGGGAGCTGTTTTTT. It translates to CASSPSLAGSNTGELFF.

The genes are TRBV18 and TRBJ2-5; 8 bases agree with TRBD2. The CDR3 length is 13 residues. Germline loops: CDR1 KGHSH, CDR2 LQKENI. V gave up 6 bases and J gave up 7 bases; unmatched junction bases: 7. The CDR3 is CASSQGLAGTQYF. Here the CDR3 DNA reads TGTGCCAGCTCCCAAGGACTAGCCGGGACCCAGTACTTC.

The chain links TRBV14 to TRBJ1-1, with a possible D match to TRBD1 (6 bases). This CDR3 region has 15 residues. V lost 3 bases and J 4 bases, leaving 15 bases between the germline ends. Germline assignment: CDR1 SGHDN and CDR2 FVKESK. The CDR3 spells CASSQVTGFGTEAFF. CDR3 sequence (DNA): TGTGCCAGCAGCCAGGTCACAGGGTTTGGCACTGAAGCTTTCTTT.

V is TRBV5-1 and J is TRBJ2-1; 12 bases fit TRBD2. CDR1 and CDR2 from the germline V gene are SGHRS and YFSETQ. The junction had 7 bases not matched to a gene; V was cut back by 4 bases and J by 8 bases. This CDR3 contains 15 residues. CDR3 sequence (DNA): TGCGCCAGCAGCCCAACTAGCGGGGGGCCCTATGAGCAGTTCTTC. Residues: CASSPTSGGPYEQFF.

The V call is TRBV4-2, the J call TRBJ1-2; perhaps TRBD1 as D (6 bases). Trimming stripped 0 bases from V and 4 bases from J, with 9 bases between. CDR3 length: 14 amino acids. Looked up from germline, CDR1 is LGHNA and CDR2 is YNFKEQ. The CDR3 coding sequence is TGTGCCAGCAGCCAAGACTTACAGGGCTATGGCTACACCTTC. Protein sequence: CASSQDLQGYGYTF.

V and J are TRBV12-5 and TRBJ1-1, with TRBD1 as a possible D gene (6 bases). This CDR3 comprises 14 residues. The V gene's germline CDR1 is LGHNT and CDR2 FRNRAP. Trimming shortened V by 6 bases and J by 0 bases, and 11 bases separated the two germline ends. The CDR3 sequence: CASGPGTMNTEAFF. The CDR3 DNA follows: TGTGCTAGTGGCCCCGGGACAATGAACACTGAAGCTTTCTTT.

The V and J genes are TRBV4-1 and TRBJ2-3, with D possibly matching TRBD1 (6 bases). V lost 3 bases and J lost 5, with 18 bases in between. This CDR3 contains 16 residues. CDR1 and CDR2 from the germline V gene are MGHRA and YSYEKL. Here the CDR3 reads CASSHVGTGPKDTQYF. CDR3 in DNA: TGCGCCAGCAGCCACGTAGGAACAGGGCCGAAAGATACGCAGTATTTT.

The CDR3: CASSLSGEQYF. CDR3 nucleotide sequence: TGTGCCAGCAGCTTATCGGGGGAGCAGTACTTC. The rearrangement joins TRBV7-9 to TRBJ2-7; D is possibly TRBD2 (5 bases). Trimming pared 2 bases from V and 7 bases from J, leaving 6 bases between. This CDR3 has 11 residues. Per the germline V gene, CDR1 is SEHNR and CDR2 is FQNEAQ (reference sequence).

This rearrangement joins TRBV19 to TRBJ1-5, with D unresolved. CDR3 length equals 16 residues. From germline, CDR1 is LNHDA and CDR2 SQIVND (reference sequence). V was trimmed by 1 base and J by 1 base, leaving 11 bases between them. CDR3 nucleotide sequence: TGTGCCAGTAGTATAGTCCAGTTTTGGAGCAATCAGCCCCAGCATTTT. Amino acid sequence: CASSIVQFWSNQPQHF.

V usage is TRBV10-3 and J usage is TRBJ1-4; 8 positions agree with TRBD1. Germline loops: CDR1 ENHRY, CDR2 SYGVKD. The trim removed 5 bases at V and 8 bases at J, leaving 7 bases unmatched. The CDR3 is 14 residues long. DNA for the CDR3: TGTGCCATCAGTCGAGACAGGGGAAGCGAAAAACTGTTTTTT. Protein sequence: CAISRDRGSEKLFF.